The T cell receptor beta chain described here comes from a study of T cell responses to AZD1222 COVID-19 vaccine. TCRdb keeps only in-frame clones here, not all; method: immunoSEQ multiplex PCR. Of some 120,000 clones in the sample, about 79% are singletons; the top ten hold about a quarter. This clone was detected a few times. The clonotype was recovered from an adult who received the AZD1222 COVID-19 vaccine. The sample consisted of peripheral blood, taken 28 days after the second AZD1222 dose.

The CDR3 loop is CASSVEDRSGYTF. The CDR3 DNA reads as TGTGCCAGCAGCGTAGAGGACAGAAGTGGCTACACCTTC. The rearrangement joins TRBV9 to TRBJ1-2; TRBD1 might be the D (6 bases). Per the germline V gene, CDR1 is SGDLS and CDR2 is YYNGEE. Between the trimmed V and J ends, which lost 0 bases and 7 bases, there was a span of 10 bases. This CDR3 is built from 13 residues.